The 14 T cell receptor beta chains below come from one sample, sequenced in a study of T cell changes during pregnancy in multiple sclerosis (dated by TCRdb to between 2018 and 2021). Libraries came from the immunoSEQ multiplex PCR assay. The immuneACCESS repertoire file appears here via TCRdb, limited to in-frame rearrangements. These files lack a portion of the clones; in checked studies, under half of the deficit traces to unresolved V genes, and the cause of the others is not known. In this sample the table shows approximately 66,000 clones, around 92% of which occur a single time. Roughly 2.1% of the sample comes from the top ten. The source was peripheral blood, collected in the third trimester of pregnancy. These receptors came from a female donor in good health, enrolled as a control in a pregnancy study.

The chain couples TRBV30 to TRBJ1-5; no clear D gene. V lost 3 bases and J lost 0, with 15 bases in between. Germline V gene lookup returns CDR1 GTSNPN and CDR2 SVGIG (reference sequence). The length of the CDR3 is 16 residues. CDR3 DNA: TGTGCCTGGAGGGGCCCCCCCGTCCTTAGCAATCAGCCCCAGCATTTT. Translation: CAWRGPPVLSNQPQHF.

The CDR3 DNA reads as TGTGCCAGCAGCCAGGTTTTGGACAGGGGTTACGAGCAGTACTTC. Encoded protein: CASSQVLDRGYEQYF. J is TRBJ2-7 and V is TRBV16, with 9 bases lining up with TRBD1. V shed 3 bases, J shed 4 bases, and the junction held 7 bases outside the gene matches. Germline V lookup: CDR1 KGHSY, CDR2 FQNENV. The CDR3 has 15 amino acids.

The chain employs TRBV15 and TRBJ1-5; 7 bases are shared with TRBD1. The trim removed 7 bases at V and 5 bases at J, leaving 8 bases unmatched. CDR3 length: 14 amino acids. Germline V gives CDR1 LNHNV, CDR2 YYDKDF (reference sequence). The CDR3 region has the DNA TGTGCCACCACCCTAGACAGGGACTATCAGCCCCAGCATTTT. Translating it yields CATTLDRDYQPQHF.

This chain connects TRBV12-5 to TRBJ1-2, with D possibly being TRBD1 (6 bases). The CDR3 has 15 amino acids. V gave up 1 base and J gave up 5 bases, with 14 bases separating them. Germline V lookup: CDR1 LGHNT, CDR2 FRNRAP. CDR3 sequence reads: CASGLARTDSYGYTF. The CDR3 DNA is TGTGCTAGTGGTTTGGCCCGGACAGACTCTTATGGCTACACCTTC.

The rearrangement uses TRBV18 and TRBJ1-5; D perhaps matches TRBD1 (5 bases). V lost 4 bases, J lost 3 bases, and 19 bases lay in between. CDR1 KGHSH and CDR2 LQKENI come from the germline V gene. This CDR3 comprises 17 residues. CDR3 protein: CASSRLPPQGYNQPQHF. The DNA of the CDR3 is TGTGCCAGCTCACGACTCCCGCCCCAGGGTTACAATCAGCCCCAGCATTTT.

This clone appeared once. The chain employs TRBV2 and TRBJ1-1; a possible D gene is TRBD1 (6 bases). Between the trimmed V and J ends, which lost 1 base and 1 base, there was a span of 10 bases. The CDR3 is 15 residues long. Per the germline V gene, CDR1 is SNHLY and CDR2 is FYNNEI. The CDR3 nucleotides are TGTGCCAGCAGTGAAGAGGACAGTCCGAACACTGAAGCTTTCTTT. This translates into CASSEEDSPNTEAFF.

The chain has TRBV6-5 and TRBJ2-7; 7 bases agree with TRBD1. Germline V gene sequence: CDR1 MNHEY, CDR2 SVGAGI. With V trimmed by 4 bases and J by 4 bases, 4 bases remained unmatched. The CDR3 length is 13 residues. CDR3 region: CASSLGTVYEQYF. CDR3 nucleotides: TGTGCCAGCAGTTTAGGGACAGTGTACGAGCAGTACTTC.

The rearrangement uses TRBV10-3 and TRBJ2-4; no definite D call. The V gene lost 3 bases and the J gene lost 0 bases, with 15 bases spanning the gap. The CDR3 covers 17 residues. Germline CDR1 ENHRY, CDR2 SYGVKD. The CDR3 loop reads CAISESVTTIAKNIQYF. The CDR3 nucleotides read TGTGCCATCAGTGAATCGGTCACAACTATAGCCAAAAACATTCAGTACTTC.

The chain recombines TRBV5-4 with TRBJ2-3; tentatively, D is TRBD2 (6 bases). The V gene's germline CDR1 is SGHNT and CDR2 YYREEE (reference sequence). Trimming took 9 bases from V and 0 from J, leaving 14 bases between them. CDR3 length: 14 amino acids. The CDR3 reads CATGLISSTDTQYF. The CDR3 nucleotides are TGTGCCACCGGACTAATATCTAGCACAGATACGCAGTATTTT.

The rearrangement joins TRBV11-2 to TRBJ1-2; D call uncertain. V was trimmed by 3 bases and J by 8 bases, leaving 10 bases between them. The CDR3 sequence is 12 residues long. Germline V gene lookup returns CDR1 SGHAT and CDR2 FQNNGV. The chain's CDR3 is CASSFGQLGYTF. The CDR3 coding sequence is TGTGCCAGCAGCTTCGGTCAATTGGGCTACACCTTC.

The V and J genes are TRBV29-1 and TRBJ2-2; TRBD1 might be the D (7 bases). The V gene lost 4 bases and the J gene lost 7 bases, with 10 bases spanning the gap. The CDR3 is 12 residues long. CDR1 is SQVTM, CDR2 ANQGSEA, per germline. CDR3 sequence (DNA): TGCAGCGTTGTCAGGGGGGTCGGGGAGCTGTTTTTT. This gives the protein CSVVRGVGELFF.

The chain joins TRBV28 to TRBJ2-5; tentatively, D is TRBD1 (6 bases). This CDR3 is 14 amino acids long. Germline-derived CDR1 and CDR2 are MDHEN and SYDVKM. The V gene lost 7 bases and the J gene lost 5 bases, with 17 bases spanning the gap. The CDR3, as DNA: TGTGCCAGCAACTTGGGACACCGAGGGGAGACCCAGTACTTC. It yields the protein CASNLGHRGETQYF.

The V call is TRBV7-3, the J call TRBJ2-2; tentatively, D is TRBD2 (5 bases). Germline lookup yields CDR1 SGHTA and CDR2 FQGTGA. V was pared by 5 bases and J by 4 bases, with 17 bases between. The CDR3 consists of 16 residues. CDR3 amino acids: CASSRAGGLGTGELFF. The CDR3 nucleotides read TGTGCCAGCAGCCGAGCCGGAGGACTCGGCACCGGGGAGCTGTTTTTT.

The gene calls are TRBV4-1 and TRBJ1-1; D is unresolved. Looked up from germline, CDR1 is MGHRA and CDR2 is YSYEKL. This CDR3 contains 14 residues. Trimming cost V 1 base and J 1 base, with 7 bases left between them. The CDR3 DNA reads TGCGCCAGCAGCCAAGTAGGAGGGAACACTGAAGCTTTCTTT. This gives the protein CASSQVGGNTEAFF.